The sequence of this T cell receptor beta chain was determined in a study of blood T cell repertoires in COVID-19. Turning to the study itself: Some COVID-19 samples were acute and others convalescent; all came from the United States, Italy and Spain. T cells, B-cell-depleted T cells, or PBMCs supplied cDNA or gDNA.

Germline V gene lookup returns CDR1 SGHNT and CDR2 YYREEE (reference sequence). The V end was cut by 4 bases, the J end by 2 bases, with 16 bases between. This CDR3 has 15 residues. Per the original methods: Reference gene primers were amplified, and this amplification served to estimate nucleated cell counts. Clones were read by immunoSEQ multiplex PCR, and TCRdb kept only the in-frame ones, dropping some. V, J and clone size are those of that table, while D and trimming were read from the DNA. The data show tens of thousands of clones, around 87% seen once. The sequence derives from a human donor in a cohort sampled during active COVID-19. The gene calls are TRBV5-4 and TRBJ2-7; TRBD1 is a possible D gene (6 bases). Material: peripheral blood. The CDR3 sequence: CASSVDQGTPYEQYF. The CDR3 region has the DNA TGTGCCAGCAGCGTTGACCAGGGGACCCCCTACGAGCAGTACTTC.